This T cell receptor (beta chain) was sequenced during a study of blood T cell repertoires in COVID-19. Sequencing was performed with immunoSEQ multiplex PCR; in TCRdb, only in-frame clones are kept and a portion is missing. This sample yields about 200,000 clones, of which 75% to 90% are seen a single time; roughly 4% belongs to the top ten. The V gene lost 0 bases and the J gene lost 4 bases, with 7 bases spanning the gap. Germline assignment: CDR1 SGHRS and CDR2 YFSETQ. CDR3 length equals 13 residues. The count of this clone is one. The chain employs TRBV5-1 and TRBJ1-2; D not resolved. Sequencing used PBMCs or T cells enriched from blood (not recorded which). This TCR derives from a woman aged 25-40 years who had been exposed to COVID-19. CDR3 amino acids: CASSLAGSYGYTF. CDR3 coding DNA: TGCGCCAGCAGCTTGGCCGGGAGCTATGGCTACACCTTC.